This passage covers 15 T cell receptor beta chains from one sample sequenced in a study of T cell repertoires in cytomegalovirus infection. TCRdb re-called the reads through MiXCR, storing one row per CDR3 protein. The data contain about a million distinct CDR3 sequences, approximately 32% of them singletons. Their antigens are not known. The sequencing used cultured CD8+ T cells from PBMCs, collected from culture after CMV antigen stimulation. These receptors were taken from a human donor in good health (CMV status not recorded). Some clones in this sample may be carry-over from other donors' samples.

Ten or more counts support this clonotype. V and J are TRBV7-9 and TRBJ1-2, with TRBD1 as a possible D gene (6 bases). This CDR3 has 17 residues. Germline V CDR1 and CDR2: SEHNR, FQNEAQ (reference sequence). With 5 bases removed from V and 0 bases from J, the gap between germline ends came to 19 bases. CDR3 sequence reads: CASSPQDSPRANYGYTF. CDR3 in DNA: TGTGCCAGCAGCCCACAGGACAGCCCCCGAGCTAACTATGGCTACACCTTC.

The chain is built from TRBV4-1 and TRBJ2-1; D is perhaps TRBD2 (5 bases). CDR3 length: 14 residues. With 0 bases removed from V and 7 bases from J, the gap between germline ends came to 10 bases. CDR1 and CDR2 (germline): MGHRA, YSYEKL. The chain's CDR3 is CASSQELAPNEQFF. Here the CDR3 DNA reads TGCGCCAGCAGCCAAGAGTTAGCGCCGAATGAGCAGTTCTTC.

CDR3 sequence reads: CASSLTGTLDQFF. Written as DNA, the CDR3 is TGTGCCAGTAGTCTGACCGGGACACTTGACCAGTTCTTC. The J gene is TRBJ2-1, the V gene TRBV19; D possibly corresponds to TRBD1 (6 bases). Germline loops: CDR1 LNHDA, CDR2 SQIVND (reference sequence). CDR3 size: 13 residues. V lost 5 bases, J lost 13 bases, and 18 bases lay in between.

This clonotype occurred a few times. This chain connects TRBV6-2 or TRBV6-3 to TRBJ1-2, with a possible D match to TRBD1 (6 bases). V was cut by 4 bases and J by 7 bases, with 13 bases left in between. This CDR3 comprises 13 residues. Germline V gene sequence: CDR1 MNHEY, CDR2 SVGEGT. CDR3: CASSSGTSSGYTF. The DNA for the CDR3 is TGTGCCAGCAGTTCTGGGACATCTAGTGGCTACACCTTC.

V usage is TRBV6-5 and J usage is TRBJ1-2; D unresolved. Germline CDR1 is MNHEY and CDR2 is SVGAGI. The V end was cut by 1 base, the J end by 6 bases, with 12 bases between. CDR3 length equals 14 residues. CDR3 region: CASSYLATPNGYTF. The CDR3 nucleotides are TGTGCCAGCAGTTACTTGGCGACGCCTAATGGCTACACCTTC.

This clonotype was seen at least ten times. The chain uses TRBV7-6 and TRBJ2-2; possibly TRBD2 for D (6 bases). Germline V gene data show CDR1 as SGHVS and CDR2 as FNYEAQ. Deletions cut 4 bases from V and 1 base from J, with 19 bases between. CDR3 length equals 18 residues. CDR3 in amino acids: CASSSRAGTPMNTGELFF. The CDR3 coding sequence is TGTGCCAGCAGCTCCCGGGCGGGGACCCCAATGAACACCGGGGAGCTGTTTTTT.

The J gene is TRBJ1-1, the V gene TRBV4-3; unclear D gene. The V and J ends lost 2 bases and 0 bases respectively, with 7 bases between them. The germline gives CDR1 LGHNA, CDR2 YSLEER. The CDR3 is 14 residues long. The CDR3 is CASSQNPLNTEAFF. The CDR3 nucleotides are TGCGCCAGCAGCCAAAATCCTTTGAACACTGAAGCTTTCTTT.

This chain links TRBV20-1 with TRBJ2-5; 10 bases are a match to TRBD1. The CDR3 runs to 13 residues. V trimming: 3 bases; J trimming: 2 bases; junction bases outside the gene matches: 0. Looked up from germline, CDR1 is DFQATT and CDR2 is SNEGSKA (reference sequence). The CDR3 DNA reads TGCAGTGCTAGGGGACAGGGGCAAGAGACCCAGTACTTC. Translation: CSARGQGQETQYF.

The V and J genes are TRBV6-4 and TRBJ2-1, with 7 bases aligning to TRBD2. Germline V CDR1 and CDR2: MRHNA, SNTAGT. The ends lost 10 bases at V and 0 bases at J; junction bases unmatched: 9. The CDR3 consists of 15 residues. This chain's CDR3 is CATSTTGGSYNEQFF. The DNA of the CDR3 is TGTGCCACCTCCACAACGGGGGGCTCCTACAATGAGCAGTTCTTC.

There are a few counts of this clonotype. This chain links TRBV20-1 with TRBJ1-3; a possible D gene is TRBD1 (5 bases). This CDR3 comprises 15 residues. Germline V lookup: CDR1 DFQATT, CDR2 SNEGSKA (reference sequence). V lost 1 base and J 4 bases, leaving 14 bases between the germline ends. The CDR3 DNA is TGCAGTGCTAGAGGTGAGGGGACTGGAGGAAACACCATATATTTT. Translating gives CSARGEGTGGNTIYF.

Points on this clonotype: The junction shows a germline mismatch at one end, possibly a read error. The chain couples TRBV5-1 to TRBJ2-1; D uncertain. This CDR3 has 11 residues. Germline CDR1 SGHRS, CDR2 YFSETQ. This chain's CDR3 is CASSVEFEQFF. As DNA, the CDR3 is TGCGCGAGCAGCGTCGAATTTGAGCAGTTCTTC.

For the CDR3, the DNA is TGTGCCATTCTAAGGGGCGAGCACTATGGCTACACCTTC. This gives the protein CAILRGEHYGYTF. The V gene is TRBV10-3, the J gene TRBJ1-2, with TRBD1 as a possible D gene (5 bases). V lost 9 bases and J lost 3, with 14 bases in between. The CDR3 contains 13 residues. Per germline, CDR1 ENHRY and CDR2 SYGVKD.

The chain employs TRBV6-6 and TRBJ1-2; TRBD1 matches 8 bases. CDR1 MNHNY and CDR2 SVGAGI come from the germline V gene (reference sequence). V shed 0 bases, J shed 2 bases, and the junction held 5 bases outside the gene matches. The CDR3 sequence is 16 residues long. The DNA for the CDR3 is TGTGCCAGCAGTTACTCGAGGCAGGGGGCCAACTATGGCTACACCTTC. As protein: CASSYSRQGANYGYTF.

This clonotype was detected only a few times. The rearrangement joins TRBV12-3 or TRBV12-4 to TRBJ1-2; D unclear. The V gene lost 1 base and the J gene lost 3 bases, with 6 bases spanning the gap. CDR3 length equals 13 residues. The CDR3 coding sequence is TGTGCCAGCAGTTTAGTCGCCGACTATGGCTACACCTTC. Its protein is CASSLVADYGYTF.

This chain connects TRBV9 to TRBJ1-1; 7 bases are a match to TRBD1. This CDR3 spans 15 amino acids. CDR1 and CDR2 from the germline V gene are SGDLS and YYNGEE. V was clipped by 4 bases and J by 4 bases; unmatched bases: 10. CDR3 nucleotide sequence: TGTGCCAGCAGCCCAACACAGGGGTGGGGCACTGAAGCTTTCTTT. It codes for CASSPTQGWGTEAFF.